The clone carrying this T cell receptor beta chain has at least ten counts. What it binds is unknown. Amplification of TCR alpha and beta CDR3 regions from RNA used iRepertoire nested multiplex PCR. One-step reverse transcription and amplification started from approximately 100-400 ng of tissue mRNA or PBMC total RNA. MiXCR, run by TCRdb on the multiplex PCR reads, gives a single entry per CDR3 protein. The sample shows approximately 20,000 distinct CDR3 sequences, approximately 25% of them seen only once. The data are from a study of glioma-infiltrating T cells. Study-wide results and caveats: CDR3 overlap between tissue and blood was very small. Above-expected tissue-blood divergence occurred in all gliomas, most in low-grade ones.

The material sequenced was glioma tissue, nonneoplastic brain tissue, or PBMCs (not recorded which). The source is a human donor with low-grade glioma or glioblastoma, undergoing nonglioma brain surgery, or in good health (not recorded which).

CDR3 nucleotides: TGCAGTGCTAGTCAGGGGGCGCGTAGCACAGATACGCAGTATTTT. Its protein product is CSASQGARSTDTQYF. The chain carries TRBV20-1 and TRBJ2-3; TRBD1 aligns across 8 bases. Germline trimming cut 3 bases from V and 0 bases from J; bases unmatched to any gene: 5. The CDR3 is 15 amino acids. Germline loops: CDR1 DFQATT, CDR2 SNEGSKA (reference sequence).